The 27 T cell receptor beta chains below all came from one sample that was sequenced in a study of blood T cells in healthy people across ages. A sample-barcoded 5' primer and a J-beta primer mix were used in a second PCR of about 7 to 11 cycles. One entry per CDR3 protein, called by TCRdb with MiXCR from the 5' RACE reads. The repertoire has around 970,000 distinct CDR3 sequences, roughly 51% of them found once; the top ten carry around 21%. Sequenced material: blood. The receptors shown here come from a woman aged 55-75 years in good health.

The genes are TRBV20-1 and TRBJ2-1, with 11 bases matching TRBD2. This CDR3 spans 12 amino acids. CDR1 DFQATT and CDR2 SNEGSKA come from the germline V gene (reference sequence). CDR3 DNA: TGCCCCGGGACTAGCGGATACAATGAGCAGTTCTTC. Translation: CPGTSGYNEQFF.

This clonotype was counted a single time. The chain employs TRBV5-1 and TRBJ1-1; 8 nucleotides match TRBD1. Germline V gene data show CDR1 as SGHRS and CDR2 as YFSETQ. V was clipped by 1 base and J by 3 bases; unmatched bases: 2. The CDR3 loop spans 14 amino acids. The DNA of the CDR3 is TGCGCCAGCAGCTTGTCGGACAGGGACACTGAAGCTTTCTTT. Its protein product is CASSLSDRDTEAFF.

The V and J genes are TRBV6-5 and TRBJ2-3; the D gene is possibly TRBD1 (6 bases). In germline, CDR1 is MNHEY, CDR2 SVGAGI. This CDR3 region has 12 residues. V was shortened by 6 bases and J by 3 bases, with 7 bases between the two germline ends. The CDR3 sequence: CASRDSTDTQYF. The CDR3 DNA reads as TGTGCCAGCAGGGACAGTACAGATACGCAGTATTTT.

The genes are TRBV12-3 or TRBV12-4 and TRBJ1-5; D call uncertain. The CDR3 length is 15 residues. Trimming removed 3 bases from V and 2 bases from J, with 11 bases in between. The CDR3, as DNA: TGTGCCAGCAGTTTGTTTGGGTTGGGCAATCAGCCCCAGCATTTT. It yields the protein CASSLFGLGNQPQHF.

V gene TRBV7-2 combines with J gene TRBJ2-5; the D gene could be TRBD1 or TRBD2 (5 bases each). Germline V lookup: CDR1 SGHTA, CDR2 FQGNSA. The ends were cut back, 1 base at V and 11 bases at J, with 14 bases in the middle. The CDR3 loop spans 13 amino acids. CDR3 loop: CASSLDPSREQYF. For the CDR3, the DNA is TGTGCCAGCAGCTTAGACCCTAGCAGGGAGCAGTACTTC.

The chain links TRBV6-1 to TRBJ2-1; TRBD2 might be the D (5 bases). Trimming removed 3 bases from V and 13 bases from J, with 16 bases in between. The CDR3 runs to 13 residues. CDR1 MNHNS and CDR2 SASEGT come from the germline V gene. Here the CDR3 reads CASSERAGRPQFF. The CDR3 nucleotides are TGTGCCAGCAGTGAGAGGGCAGGCCGACCACAGTTCTTC.

The V gene is TRBV27, the J gene TRBJ2-4, with 8 bases identical to TRBD1. The end of the DNA fits TRBJ2-7 better, so the J call may be wrong. The CDR3 contains 15 residues. Germline-derived CDR1 and CDR2 are MNHEY and SMNVEV (reference sequence). The CDR3 DNA reads TGTGCCAGCAGTTGGTCCGACAGGGGTGGTTACGAGCAGTACTTC. It translates to CASSWSDRGGYEQYF.

This clonotype came up many times. The chain recombines TRBV29-1 with TRBJ1-2; 8 bases align to TRBD1. There are 12 residues in the CDR3. The V gene end was trimmed by 1 base and the J gene end by 7 bases; junction bases not matched to a gene: 2. The germline V gene encodes CDR1 SQVTM and CDR2 ANQGSEA. CDR3 residues: CSVEAGGRGYTF. The CDR3 DNA sequence: TGCAGCGTTGAAGCAGGGGGCCGTGGCTACACCTTC.

The V call is TRBV29-1, the J call TRBJ2-4, with 11 bases lining up with TRBD2. Near its end, the DNA agrees better with TRBJ2-7, so the J call may be wrong. Germline loops: CDR1 SQVTM, CDR2 ANQGSEA. This CDR3 contains 12 residues. Here the CDR3 reads CSGGTSGSEQYF. The CDR3 DNA reads TGCAGCGGGGGGACTAGCGGTAGCGAGCAGTACTTC.

The chain recombines TRBV20-1 with TRBJ2-3, with TRBD2 identical over 9 bases. This CDR3 has 17 amino acids. Germline CDR1 DFQATT, CDR2 SNEGSKA (reference sequence). The J segment lost 6 bases and the V segment lost 1 base, leaving 14 bases of the junction unmatched. The CDR3 sequence: CSARGRGFSGGGDTQYF. CDR3 DNA: TGCAGTGCTAGAGGTCGTGGGTTTAGCGGGGGCGGGGATACGCAGTATTTT.

This clonotype was counted at least ten times. The chain links TRBV12-3 or TRBV12-4 to TRBJ2-1; D may be TRBD1 (6 bases). The germline V and J ends were trimmed by 7 bases and 4 bases, with 14 bases remaining between them. The CDR3 totals 14 residues. Written as DNA, the CDR3 is TGTGCCAGCACCTCCGGGACACCGTACAATGAGCAGTTCTTC. It yields the protein CASTSGTPYNEQFF.

This clonotype was seen once. The chain is built from TRBV25-1 and TRBJ1-2; 7 bases are shared with TRBD1. This CDR3 region has 14 residues. Per germline, CDR1 MGHDK and CDR2 SYGVNS. V trimming: 2 bases; J trimming: 3 bases; junction bases outside the gene matches: 3. The CDR3 DNA reads TGTGCCAGCAGTGAAGTGGGGACAGACTATGGCTACACCTTC. Residues: CASSEVGTDYGYTF.

DNA of the CDR3: TGCGCCAGCAGCCTTAACAGGCTTTCCTACGAGCAGTACTTC. It codes for CASSLNRLSYEQYF. The chain carries TRBV4-1 and TRBJ2-7; weak D call: TRBD1 (5 bases). CDR1 and CDR2 from the germline V gene are MGHRA and YSYEKL. Trimming removed 4 bases at V and 1 base at J, with 11 bases between. The CDR3 extends over 14 amino acids.

The chain couples TRBV6-6 to TRBJ1-4; possible D gene TRBD1, 5 bases. CDR3 length: 16 amino acids. The V end lost 2 bases, the J end lost 6 bases, and 16 bases lay between the germline ends. Germline-derived CDR1 and CDR2 are MNHNY and SVGAGI (reference sequence). The CDR3 DNA sequence: TGTGCCAGCAGTTACGCGAGAGGCAGGGAGGATGAAAAACTGTTTTTT. Amino acids: CASSYARGREDEKLFF.

The genes are TRBV5-1 and TRBJ2-6; TRBD1 might be the D (5 bases). V lost 0 bases to trimming and J lost 2 bases, with 9 bases between them. Looked up from germline, CDR1 is SGHRS and CDR2 is YFSETQ. The CDR3 runs to 16 residues. In DNA form, the CDR3 reads TGCGCCAGCAGCTTGGGGACACCCCCTGGGGCCAACGTCCTGACTTTC. Amino acid sequence: CASSLGTPPGANVLTF. Based on the CDR3 plus reference TRBV5-1 and TRBJ2-6, the full variable domain is KAGVTQTPRYLIKTRGQQVTLSCSPISGHRSVSWYQQTPGQGLQFLFEYFSETQRNKGNFPGRFSGRQFSNSRSEMNVSTLELGDSALYLCASSLGTPPGANVLTFGAGSRLTVL.

J is TRBJ1-1 and V is TRBV3-1; TRBD1 matches 7 bases. CDR1 is LGHDT, CDR2 YNNKEL, per germline (reference sequence). V shed 3 bases, J shed 11 bases, and the junction held 6 bases outside the gene matches. The CDR3 extends over 12 amino acids. The CDR3 spells CASSHVQGKAFF. The CDR3 coding sequence is TGTGCCAGCAGCCATGTACAGGGGAAGGCTTTCTTT.

A word on this clonotype: This could be a read error, since a much larger clone is one nucleotide away. The V gene is TRBV28, the J gene TRBJ2-7; the match to TRBD1 covers 7 bases. The CDR3 length is 15 residues. Germline CDR1 is MDHEN and CDR2 is SYDVKM. The CDR3 loop reads CAGSLSGQLKGEQYF. CDR3 coding DNA: TGTGCCGGCAGTTTGTCGGGACAGCTTAAGGGGGAGCAGTACTTC.

The V call is TRBV11-2, the J call TRBJ2-1; TRBD2 matches at 16 bases. The length of the CDR3 is 16 residues. The V segment lost 5 bases and the J segment 10 bases; nucleotides outside the gene matches: 8. Germline V CDR1 and CDR2: SGHAT, FQNNGV. The CDR3 here is CASSPIPGLAGGEQFF. Here the CDR3 DNA reads TGTGCCAGCAGCCCGATCCCGGGACTAGCGGGAGGGGAGCAGTTCTTC. The variable domain in full, completed from reference TRBV11-2 and TRBJ2-1, reads EAGVAQSPRYKIIEKRQSVAFWCNPISGHATLYWYQQILGQGPKLLIQFQNNGVVDDSQLPKDRFSAERLKGVDSTLKIQPAKLEDSAVYLCASSPIPGLAGGEQFFGPGTRLTVL.

J is TRBJ2-2 and V is TRBV6-2 or TRBV6-3, with 9 bases identical to TRBD2. This CDR3 has 16 amino acids. The germline gives CDR1 MNHEY, CDR2 SVGEGT. V gave up 0 bases and J gave up 6 bases; unmatched junction bases: 5. CDR3 amino acids: CASSYSTTSGSGELFF. The CDR3, as DNA: TGTGCCAGCAGTTACTCGACGACTAGCGGCTCCGGGGAGCTGTTTTTT.

This chain joins TRBV7-6 and TRBJ2-7; 11 bases are shared with TRBD2. The CDR3 extends over 18 amino acids. Trimming removed 5 bases from V and 1 base from J; junction bases left unmatched: 13. Germline CDR1 reads SGHVS; CDR2 reads FNYEAQ. CDR3 amino acids: CASSLGAPGLAESYEQYF. CDR3 DNA sequence: TGTGCCAGCAGCCTAGGGGCTCCGGGACTAGCGGAATCCTACGAGCAGTACTTC.

J is TRBJ2-1 and V is TRBV6-5; 11 bases agree with TRBD2. Germline V CDR1 and CDR2: MNHEY, SVGAGI. After removal of 0 bases from V and 3 bases from J, the junction contained 1 base not matched to a gene. CDR3 length: 16 amino acids. Here the CDR3 DNA reads TGTGCCAGCAGTTACTCGACTAGCGGGATCTACAATGAGCAGTTCTTC. It yields the protein CASSYSTSGIYNEQFF.

In this sample, this clonotype turned up many times. J is TRBJ2-3 and V is TRBV7-2; TRBD2 aligns across 8 bases. The V gene's germline CDR1 is SGHTA and CDR2 FQGNSA. The CDR3 runs 16 residues. V trimming: 2 bases; J trimming: 0 bases; junction bases outside the gene matches: 4. The DNA for the CDR3 is TGTGCCAGCAGCTTAAACCCTAGCGGGAGCACAGATACGCAGTATTTT. Residues: CASSLNPSGSTDTQYF.

There are many counts of this clonotype. This rearrangement joins TRBV7-9 to TRBJ2-1; tentatively, D is TRBD2 (5 bases). Between the trimmed V and J ends, which lost 6 bases and 7 bases, there was a span of 16 bases. CDR3 length: 14 amino acids. Germline CDR1 reads SEHNR; CDR2 reads FQNEAQ (reference sequence). The CDR3 nucleotides read TGTGCCAGCAGTTCAGCCCAAGGCGGGAATGAGCAGTTCTTC. Protein product: CASSSAQGGNEQFF.

The chain uses TRBV10-3 and TRBJ2-6; possibly TRBD1 for D (5 bases). The CDR3 contains 15 residues. The germline V gene has CDR1 ENHRY and CDR2 SYGVKD. The ends were cut back, 3 bases at V and 0 bases at J, with 6 bases in the middle. CDR3 coding DNA: TGTGCCATCAGTGAAGGGGACTCTGGGGCCAACGTCCTGACTTTC. Residues: CAISEGDSGANVLTF.

The genes are TRBV5-4 and TRBJ2-1, with 12 bases aligning to TRBD1. The CDR3 contains 16 residues. Germline CDR1 reads SGHNT; CDR2 reads YYREEE (reference sequence). J was trimmed by 3 bases and V by 2 bases; bases with no gene match: 3. DNA for the CDR3: TGTGCCAGCAGCTTAGGGGACAGGGGGCGCTACAATGAGCAGTTCTTC. Its translation: CASSLGDRGRYNEQFF.

V usage is TRBV5-1 and J usage is TRBJ2-7; no definite D call. The CDR3 sequence is 16 residues long. Germline CDR1 is SGHRS and CDR2 is YFSETQ. V was shortened by 0 bases and J by 2 bases, with 15 bases between the two germline ends. CDR3 sequence: CASSLATAKGTYEQYF. DNA of the CDR3: TGCGCCAGCAGCTTGGCCACCGCCAAAGGGACCTACGAGCAGTACTTC.

This clonotype was counted a few times. The chain combines TRBV5-6 with TRBJ1-2; 8 nucleotides match TRBD1. CDR1 is SGHDT and CDR2 is YYEEEE in the germline V gene. CDR3 length: 16 residues. With 4 bases clipped from V and 3 bases from J, the junction kept 11 bases outside the gene matches. CDR3 loop: CASSDRRDRNYYGYTF. DNA of the CDR3: TGTGCCAGCAGCGACCGCCGGGACAGGAATTACTATGGCTACACCTTC.